What follows are 19 T cell receptor beta chains derived from one specimen sequenced in a study of blood T cells in healthy people across ages (dated by TCRdb to about 2015). Library construction relied on 5' RACE. Instrument used: Illumina HiSeq 2500. The second PCR ran for roughly 7 to 11 cycles and used a J-beta primer mix along with a sample-barcoded 5' primer. Using fastp trimming at Q25 and MiXCR clonotype assembly, TCRdb reanalyzed the public sequencing data and kept in-frame beta chains. Rows are combined by CDR3 protein, so each entry shows the most common genes and DNA. The sample contains 600,000 to 800,000 distinct CDR3 sequences, about 50% of them found a single time. The top ten clones comprise around an eighth of the sample. Sequencing was done on a sample of blood. Receptors originate from a woman of 80 years or more in good health.

The J gene is TRBJ2-7, the V gene TRBV5-1, with unresolved D. Trimming shortened V by 6 bases and J by 0 bases, and 13 bases separated the two germline ends. The length of the CDR3 is 14 residues. The germline CDR1 and CDR2 sequences are SGHRS and YFSETQ. CDR3 protein: CASTPSLSSYEQYF. For the CDR3, the DNA is TGCGCCAGCACCCCGTCCCTGAGCTCCTACGAGCAGTACTTC. The complete variable domain, with remaining parts taken from reference TRBV5-1 and TRBJ2-7, reads KAGVTQTPRYLIKTRGQQVTLSCSPISGHRSVSWYQQTPGQGLQFLFEYFSETQRNKGNFPGRFSGRQFSNSRSEMNVSTLELGDSALYLCASTPSLSSYEQYFGPGTRLTVT.

V and J are TRBV6-5 and TRBJ2-2, with TRBD2 matching 8 bases. This CDR3 spans 22 amino acids. Looked up from germline, CDR1 is MNHEY and CDR2 is SVGAGI. The junction had 20 bases not matched to a gene; V was cut back by 0 bases and J by 2 bases. The CDR3 DNA reads as TGTGCCAGCAGTTACTCGAGCGTAACTAGCGGACATCTCGCGGTCAACACCGGGGAGCTGTTTTTT. Its translation: CASSYSSVTSGHLAVNTGELFF.

For this clonotype: This may arise from a read error, as a much more abundant clone is one base away. The V call is TRBV5-1, the J call TRBJ2-7; D may match TRBD1 or TRBD2 (6 bases each). V was clipped by 3 bases and J by 2 bases, with 12 bases between them. Germline CDR1 reads SGHRS; CDR2 reads YFSETQ. The CDR3 is 14 residues long. In DNA form, the CDR3 reads TGCGCCAGCAGCTGGGGGGACAAGACCTACGAGCAGTACTTC. Its translation: CASSWGDKTYEQYF.

This clonotype occurred a few times. This sequence joins TRBV7-2 and TRBJ1-1, with a weak D call TRBD1 (6 bases). V was shortened by 3 bases and J by 5 bases, with 16 bases between the two germline ends. CDR1 and CDR2 from the germline V gene are SGHTA and FQGNSA. The CDR3 is 15 residues long. CDR3 in DNA: TGTGCCAGCAGCTTTCCACAGGGCTTGGAAACTGAAGCTTTCTTT. This codes for CASSFPQGLETEAFF.

Remarks on this clonotype: A much larger clone lies one base from this, so it may be a read error. The rearrangement links TRBV20-1 to TRBJ2-7, with 8 bases aligning to TRBD2. Per the germline V gene, CDR1 is DFQATT and CDR2 is SNEGSKA (reference sequence). The V gene end was trimmed by 4 bases and the J gene end by 7 bases; junction bases not matched to a gene: 18. CDR3 size: 16 residues. CDR3 residues: CSAKGYFERGRDEQYF. For the CDR3, the DNA is TGCAGTGCTAAAGGATATTTCGAGCGGGGGCGGGATGAGCAGTACTTC.

The chain combines TRBV25-1 with TRBJ2-4, with 10 bases lining up with TRBD1. The CDR3 is 17 residues long. Germline CDR1 MGHDK, CDR2 SYGVNS. Trimming cost V 0 bases and J 0 bases; bases outside gene matches: 2. Written as DNA, the CDR3 is TGTGCCAGCAGTGAATATGGGACAGGGGCAGCCAAAAACATTCAGTACTTC. This encodes CASSEYGTGAAKNIQYF.

This chain joins TRBV7-9 and TRBJ2-1; D is unresolved. Germline V gives CDR1 SEHNR, CDR2 FQNEAQ (reference sequence). The length of the CDR3 is 12 residues. Trimming pared 4 bases from V and 4 bases from J, leaving 5 bases between. The CDR3 DNA is TGTGCCAGCAGCTCGAAGTACAATGAGCAGTTCTTC. Translation gives CASSSKYNEQFF. The full variable domain, its missing parts supplied by reference TRBV7-9 and TRBJ2-1, is DTGVSQNPRHKITKRGQNVTFRCDPISEHNRLYWYRQTLGQGPEFLTYFQNEAQLEKSRLLSDRFSAERPKGSFSTLEIQRTEQGDSAMYLCASSSKYNEQFFGPGTRLTVL.

The sample holds a few counts of this clonotype. V gene TRBV10-1 combines with J gene TRBJ2-5; D is perhaps TRBD2 (5 bases). This CDR3 region has 13 residues. The ends were cut back, 3 bases at V and 11 bases at J, with 16 bases in the middle. CDR1 WNHNN and CDR2 SYGVQD come from the germline V gene (reference sequence). CDR3 in amino acids: CASSEDLSCGQYF. The CDR3 DNA reads as TGCGCCAGCAGTGAAGACCTGTCGTGCGGGCAGTACTTC.

The genes are TRBV7-2 and TRBJ2-6; TRBD2 might be the D (6 bases). CDR1 is SGHTA and CDR2 is FQGNSA in the germline V gene. V was trimmed by 2 bases and J by 0 bases, leaving 11 bases between them. The CDR3 length is 17 residues. The CDR3 reads CASSLNPGVSGANVLTF. The CDR3 nucleotides are TGTGCCAGCAGCTTAAATCCGGGGGTCTCTGGGGCCAACGTCCTGACTTTC.

The chain couples TRBV15 to TRBJ1-1; TRBD1 matches 7 bases. V lost 1 base, J lost 4 bases, and 6 bases stayed unmatched. The CDR3 is 15 amino acids. The V gene's germline CDR1 is LNHNV and CDR2 YYDKDF (reference sequence). The chain's CDR3 is CATSRAGTAFTEAFF. Written as DNA, the CDR3 is TGTGCCACCAGCAGAGCCGGGACAGCCTTCACTGAAGCTTTCTTT.

Ten or more counts support this clonotype. The rearrangement uses TRBV27 and TRBJ1-6, with D perhaps TRBD1 (5 bases). V lost 6 bases and J lost 8, with 17 bases in between. The CDR3 totals 15 residues. Germline V CDR1 and CDR2: MNHEY, SMNVEV (reference sequence). Here the CDR3 reads CASSPEGNPHSPLHF. CDR3 nucleotides: TGTGCCAGCAGCCCAGAGGGGAACCCCCATTCACCCCTCCACTTT.

The chain links TRBV5-1 to TRBJ2-3; perhaps TRBD2 as D (6 bases). Germline loops: CDR1 SGHRS, CDR2 YFSETQ. Trimming took off 1 base at V and 0 bases at J, with 15 bases between the two ends. The CDR3 loop spans 17 amino acids. CDR3 amino acids: CASSLLPAGISTDTQYF. The CDR3 DNA reads TGCGCCAGCAGCTTGCTACCTGCGGGGATAAGCACAGATACGCAGTATTTT.

V gene TRBV6-2 or TRBV6-3 combines with J gene TRBJ2-1, with D possibly being TRBD1 or TRBD2 (6 bases each). V dropped 7 bases and J dropped 4 bases, with 17 bases sitting between them. Per germline, CDR1 MNHEY and CDR2 SVGEGT. The CDR3 runs 15 residues. For the CDR3, the DNA is TGTGCCAGCACCAGGGGACTCCCCATTTACAATGAGCAGTTCTTC. Translation: CASTRGLPIYNEQFF.

This chain joins TRBV7-2 and TRBJ2-4; 8 bases line up with TRBD1. The DNA end is more similar to TRBJ2-7, so the J call may be wrong. This CDR3 is 14 amino acids long. Germline V gene lookup returns CDR1 SGHTA and CDR2 FQGNSA. The CDR3 loop reads CASSLVRGHYEQYF. The CDR3 nucleotides are TGTGCCAGCAGCTTAGTCAGGGGGCACTACGAGCAGTACTTC.

This clonotype was seen many times. The gene calls are TRBV7-9 and TRBJ2-5; the D gene is possibly TRBD2 (6 bases). The CDR3 totals 16 residues. CDR1 is SEHNR, CDR2 FQNEAQ, per germline (reference sequence). Trimming took 2 bases from V and 3 from J, leaving 16 bases between them. CDR3 sequence reads: CASSLPLTGGKETQYF. In DNA, the CDR3 is TGTGCCAGCAGCTTACCCCTTACAGGAGGGAAAGAGACCCAGTACTTC.

As to this clonotype: A single base separates this from a much larger clone, so it may be a read error. The rearrangement links TRBV20-1 to TRBJ2-5; D not resolved. This CDR3 has 11 amino acids. CDR1 and CDR2 from the germline V gene are DFQATT and SNEGSKA (reference sequence). Trimming cost V 3 bases and J 7 bases, with 9 bases left between them. The CDR3 here is CSASLPGTQYF. The CDR3 bases are TGCAGTGCTAGCCTACCTGGGACCCAGTACTTC.

Many counts were recorded for this clonotype. The V call is TRBV20-1, the J call TRBJ2-5; D might be TRBD2 (5 bases). CDR1 and CDR2 from the germline V gene are DFQATT and SNEGSKA (reference sequence). This CDR3 has 14 residues. Between the trimmed V and J ends, which lost 6 bases and 4 bases, there was a span of 18 bases. The CDR3 nucleotides read TGCAGTGCCCCCCCGGGGAGTGAAGGAGAGACCCAGTACTTC. Protein product: CSAPPGSEGETQYF.

The V and J genes are TRBV29-1 and TRBJ1-1; 7 positions agree with TRBD1. The CDR3 is made up of 14 amino acids. Unmatched junction bases numbered 5, after V lost 1 base and J lost 3 bases. The germline gives CDR1 SQVTM, CDR2 ANQGSEA. CDR3 nucleotide sequence: TGCAGCGTTGAAGCCAAGGGGGCTTACACTGAAGCTTTCTTT. Translation gives CSVEAKGAYTEAFF. Combining the CDR3 with reference TRBV29-1 and TRBJ1-1 gives the whole variable domain SAVISQKPSRDICQRGTSLTIQCQVDSQVTMMFWYRQQPGQSLTLIATANQGSEATYESGFVIDKFPISRPNLTFSTLTVSNMSPEDSSIYLCSVEAKGAYTEAFFGQGTRLTVV.

This chain uses TRBV6-1 with TRBJ2-7; perhaps TRBD1 as D (5 bases). The germline V gene has CDR1 MNHNS and CDR2 SASEGT. CDR3 length: 13 residues. The ends were cut back, 6 bases at V and 3 bases at J, with 12 bases in the middle. CDR3 bases: TGTGCCAGCAGCCGACAGTCGTTCTACGAGCAGTACTTC. Its translation is CASSRQSFYEQYF.